The 25 T cell receptor beta chains listed next were all sequenced from one sample in a study of T cells in Graves' hyperthyroidism and ophthalmopathy. Amplified regions were TCR beta CDR3 sequences from RNA transcripts. The primer set for the first-round RT-PCR of the TCR CDR3 was HTBI. TCRdb used MiXCR to reprocess the multiplex PCR reads, holding one entry per CDR3 protein. The repertoire consists of approximately 610,000 distinct CDR3 sequences, with around 15% occurring once and the leading ten covering around 19%. Sequenced sample: blood. Receptors originate from a woman in her late teens or twenties with Graves' hyperthyroidism.

V is TRBV28 and J is TRBJ2-7; 9 bases match TRBD1. Losses at the gene ends were 5 bases for V and 0 bases for J; bases not matched to a gene: 8. CDR1 and CDR2 from the germline V gene are MDHEN and SYDVKM. CDR3 length equals 16 residues. CDR3 in amino acids: CASSPDRGALSYEQYF. For the CDR3, the DNA is TGTGCCAGCAGTCCAGACAGGGGGGCCCTCTCCTACGAGCAGTACTTC. The complete variable domain, with remaining parts taken from reference TRBV28 and TRBJ2-7, reads DVKVTQSSRYLVKRTGEKVFLECVQDMDHENMFWYRQDPGLGLRLIYFSYDVKMKEKGDIPEGYSVSREKKERFSLILESASTNQTSMYLCASSPDRGALSYEQYFGPGTRLTVT.

DNA for the CDR3: TGCAGTGCTAGCCCAACCAACTATGGCTACACCTTC. Protein sequence: CSASPTNYGYTF. The J gene is TRBJ1-2, the V gene TRBV20-1; D is ambiguous. V gave up 3 bases and J gave up 2 bases, with 7 bases separating them. The CDR3 loop spans 12 amino acids. Looked up from germline, CDR1 is DFQATT and CDR2 is SNEGSKA (reference sequence).

This clonotype was found a few times. The gene calls are TRBV10-3 and TRBJ2-7; D uncertain. Trimming stripped 3 bases from V and 3 bases from J, with 6 bases between. The CDR3 has 12 amino acids. In germline, CDR1 is ENHRY, CDR2 SYGVKD. The CDR3 is CAISEWSYEQYF. Here the CDR3 DNA reads TGTGCCATCAGTGAATGGAGCTACGAGCAGTACTTC.

V usage is TRBV19 and J usage is TRBJ2-2, with D possibly matching TRBD2 (5 bases). Germline-derived CDR1 and CDR2 are LNHDA and SQIVND (reference sequence). Trimming removed 5 bases from V and 1 base from J, with 11 bases in between. The CDR3 length is 15 residues. CDR3 loop: CASSRPGKNTGELFF. The CDR3, as DNA: TGTGCCAGTAGTCGGCCGGGGAAGAACACCGGGGAGCTGTTTTTT.

The V and J genes are TRBV7-6 and TRBJ2-2; D ambiguous. This CDR3 contains 15 residues. V lost 0 bases and J 4 bases, leaving 9 bases between the germline ends. Germline V gene data show CDR1 as SGHVS and CDR2 as FNYEAQ. This CDR3 is CASSLAKGSTGELFF. In nucleotides, the CDR3 is TGTGCCAGCAGCTTAGCGAAAGGATCCACCGGGGAGCTGTTTTTT.

This clonotype has ten or more counts. The rearrangement uses TRBV7-2 and TRBJ1-5; TRBD1 matches at 8 bases. The germline CDR1 and CDR2 sequences are SGHTA and FQGNSA. This CDR3 spans 16 amino acids. Trimming cost V 6 bases and J 0 bases; bases outside gene matches: 7. CDR3 protein: CASSSGGVDSNQPQHF. In nucleotides, the CDR3 is TGTGCCAGCAGTTCAGGGGGCGTAGATAGCAATCAGCCCCAGCATTTT.

This clonotype appeared a few times. The rearrangement joins TRBV3-1 to TRBJ2-1; D may be TRBD2 (6 bases). V was shortened by 4 bases and J by 6 bases, with 19 bases between the two germline ends. This CDR3 has 16 residues. Per the germline V gene, CDR1 is LGHDT and CDR2 is YNNKEL (reference sequence). The CDR3 DNA follows: TGTGCCAGCAGCCCTCGACTAGGGCTGGGGGTCAATGAGCAGTTCTTC. Translation: CASSPRLGLGVNEQFF.

This clonotype was observed at least ten times. The J gene is TRBJ2-7, the V gene TRBV12-5, with D perhaps TRBD2 (6 bases). The CDR3 spans 16 residues. Deletions cut 0 bases from V and 2 bases from J, with 14 bases between. CDR1 LGHNT and CDR2 FRNRAP come from the germline V gene. The CDR3 reads CASGLVLGGFPYEQYF. The CDR3 DNA follows: TGTGCTAGTGGTTTGGTACTGGGAGGTTTTCCCTACGAGCAGTACTTC.

This clonotype was counted ten times or more. The rearrangement uses TRBV27 and TRBJ2-1, with a weak D call TRBD2 (5 bases). The CDR3 extends over 15 amino acids. Trimming took off 8 bases at V and 2 bases at J, with 16 bases between the two ends. CDR1 is MNHEY, CDR2 SMNVEV, per germline (reference sequence). Here the CDR3 reads CASRLAPGAYNEQFF. CDR3 nucleotides: TGTGCCAGCCGCCTAGCCCCCGGGGCCTACAATGAGCAGTTCTTC.

V gene TRBV4-3 combines with J gene TRBJ1-2; D might be TRBD1 (5 bases). There are 14 residues in the CDR3. V was pared by 0 bases and J by 8 bases, with 13 bases between. CDR1 and CDR2 (germline): LGHNA, YSLEER. As DNA, the CDR3 is TGCGCCAGCAGCCAAGATCTTCCTTGGGACGGCTACACCTTC. This gives the protein CASSQDLPWDGYTF.

Only a few counts were recorded for this clonotype. A much larger clone differs by one base, so this may be a read error. The chain uses TRBV2 and TRBJ1-1, with 8 positions matching TRBD1. Germline V gene sequence: CDR1 SNHLY, CDR2 FYNNEI. V shed 6 bases and J 3 bases; nucleotides not matched to a gene: 6. The CDR3 is 14 residues long. CDR3 sequence (DNA): TGTGCCAGCAGAGCCAGGGGGCTGGACACTGAAGCTTTCTTT. Translated: CASRARGLDTEAFF.

This clonotype was seen at least ten times. For the CDR3, the DNA is TGCGCCAGCAGCCAAGTAGGCAGGGGGCGAGGCGAGCAGTACTTC. It codes for CASSQVGRGRGEQYF. The V and J genes are TRBV4-1 and TRBJ2-7, with TRBD1 matching 8 bases. Trimming cost V 1 base and J 6 bases; bases outside gene matches: 8. The CDR3 loop spans 15 amino acids. CDR1 MGHRA and CDR2 YSYEKL come from the germline V gene.

This clonotype came up many times. The chain links TRBV28 to TRBJ2-5; D possibly corresponds to TRBD1 (6 bases). V was trimmed by 5 bases and J by 3 bases, leaving 19 bases between them. CDR3 length equals 16 residues. From germline, CDR1 is MDHEN and CDR2 SYDVKM. The CDR3 nucleotides read TGTGCCAGCAGTGAAACCGGGACAAAAAATAAAGAGACCCAGTACTTC. Its translation is CASSETGTKNKETQYF.

In its sample, this clonotype was seen a few times. This rearrangement joins TRBV27 to TRBJ2-1, with a possible D match to TRBD2 (5 bases). Germline V gene lookup returns CDR1 MNHEY and CDR2 SMNVEV (reference sequence). The CDR3 has 15 amino acids. V lost 4 bases and J lost 3, with 13 bases in between. The CDR3 DNA is TGTGCCAGCAGTTGGTTTTCAGGAGGCTACAATGAGCAGTTCTTC. It codes for CASSWFSGGYNEQFF.

Many counts were recorded for this clonotype. The genes are TRBV2 and TRBJ1-1; D is uncertain. The CDR3 runs 12 residues. The V end was cut by 10 bases, the J end by 5 bases, with 14 bases between. CDR1 and CDR2 (germline): SNHLY, FYNNEI. CDR3 coding DNA: TGTGCCATGGCGGCGAAAAGGACTGAAGCTTTCTTT. Its translation: CAMAAKRTEAFF.

The table lists this clonotype with a few counts. J is TRBJ1-2 and V is TRBV6-6; 9 nucleotides line up with TRBD1. The CDR3 has 15 amino acids. The trim removed 2 bases at V and 2 bases at J, leaving 3 bases unmatched. Per the germline V gene, CDR1 is MNHNY and CDR2 is SVGAGI (reference sequence). As DNA, the CDR3 is TGTGCCAGCAGTTACCGGGACAGGGCGAACTATGGCTACACCTTC. Amino acids: CASSYRDRANYGYTF.

This clonotype was seen ten or more times. The chain couples TRBV6-1 to TRBJ2-7, with 8 bases lining up with TRBD1. The V segment lost 10 bases and the J segment 0 bases; nucleotides outside the gene matches: 5. CDR3 length: 13 amino acids. Germline-derived CDR1 and CDR2 are MNHNS and SASEGT. The DNA for the CDR3 is TGTGCCACCCGGACAGGGAGCTCCTACGAGCAGTACTTC. Amino acids: CATRTGSSYEQYF.

At least ten counts were recorded for this clonotype. The chain combines TRBV30 with TRBJ1-2; no definite D call. CDR3 length equals 12 residues. CDR1 is GTSNPN, CDR2 SVGIG, per germline (reference sequence). V dropped 1 base and J dropped 4 bases, with 7 bases sitting between them. CDR3 in DNA: TGTGCCTGGAGTGAAGGATCCTATGGCTACACCTTC. Encoded protein: CAWSEGSYGYTF.

The V and J genes are TRBV12-5 and TRBJ2-3; D is possibly TRBD1 (6 bases). CDR1 is LGHNT and CDR2 is FRNRAP in the germline V gene. CDR3 length: 16 residues. With 0 bases removed from V and 2 bases from J, the gap between germline ends came to 12 bases. The CDR3 sequence: CASGLVLGAPTDTQYF. CDR3 nucleotide sequence: TGTGCTAGTGGTTTGGTACTGGGGGCCCCCACAGATACGCAGTATTTT.

This clonotype was observed a single time. This sequence joins TRBV3-1 and TRBJ2-5; D is perhaps TRBD1 or TRBD2 (6 bases each). The germline V gene has CDR1 LGHDT and CDR2 YNNKEL (reference sequence). The CDR3 runs to 11 residues. Trimming stripped 3 bases from V and 14 bases from J, with 13 bases between. The CDR3 DNA is TGTGCCAGCAGCCAGGGGGCGGGGAAATACTTC. Translation gives CASSQGAGKYF.

The chain has TRBV3-1 and TRBJ2-5, with unresolved D. This CDR3 region has 17 residues. Germline V lookup: CDR1 LGHDT, CDR2 YNNKEL (reference sequence). The V end was cut by 0 bases, the J end by 3 bases, with 17 bases between. The CDR3 spells CASSQEYVVGWEETQYF. DNA of the CDR3: TGTGCCAGCAGCCAAGAGTATGTGGTGGGATGGGAAGAGACCCAGTACTTC.

This clonotype occurred many times. The chain couples TRBV20-1 to TRBJ2-7, with TRBD1 as a possible D gene (6 bases). The length of the CDR3 is 14 residues. V was shortened by 3 bases and J by 4 bases, with 16 bases between the two germline ends. Germline CDR1 and CDR2: DFQATT and SNEGSKA (reference sequence). In nucleotides, the CDR3 is TGCAGTGCTAGCACAGGGTTCAACGGTTACGAGCAGTACTTC. Amino acid sequence: CSASTGFNGYEQYF.

This clonotype was seen at least ten times. This chain uses TRBV24-1 with TRBJ2-1; D is uncertain. This CDR3 region has 15 residues. The V end lost 3 bases, the J end lost 3 bases, and 11 bases lay between the germline ends. Per germline, CDR1 KGHDR and CDR2 SFDVKD. The CDR3 DNA follows: TGTGCCACCAGTGATGATGGGTCGTTCTACAATGAGCAGTTCTTC. As protein: CATSDDGSFYNEQFF.

This clonotype came up a few times. The J gene is TRBJ2-5, the V gene TRBV4-2; D gene ambiguous. V lost 1 base and J 11 bases, leaving 20 bases between the germline ends. Germline V gene lookup returns CDR1 LGHNA and CDR2 YNFKEQ. The CDR3 length is 15 residues. The CDR3 DNA reads TGTGCCAGCAGCCAAGGAAGGCAGCAAACCGGCCCACAGTACTTC. Translating it yields CASSQGRQQTGPQYF.

The gene calls are TRBV13 and TRBJ1-6, with D perhaps matching TRBD1 (6 bases). The V gene's germline CDR1 is PRHDT and CDR2 FYEKMQ (reference sequence). The CDR3 extends over 14 amino acids. Trimming removed 4 bases from V and 11 bases from J, with 15 bases in between. DNA of the CDR3: TGTGCCAGCAGCTCACAAGGGGGGCGAACACCCCTCCACTTT. It yields the protein CASSSQGGRTPLHF. Supplemented by reference TRBV13 and TRBJ1-6, the full variable domain reads AAGVIQSPRHLIKEKRETATLKCYPIPRHDTVYWYQQGPGQDPQFLISFYEKMQSDKGSIPDRFSAQQFSDYHSELNMSSLELGDSALYFCASSSQGGRTPLHFGNGTRLTVT.